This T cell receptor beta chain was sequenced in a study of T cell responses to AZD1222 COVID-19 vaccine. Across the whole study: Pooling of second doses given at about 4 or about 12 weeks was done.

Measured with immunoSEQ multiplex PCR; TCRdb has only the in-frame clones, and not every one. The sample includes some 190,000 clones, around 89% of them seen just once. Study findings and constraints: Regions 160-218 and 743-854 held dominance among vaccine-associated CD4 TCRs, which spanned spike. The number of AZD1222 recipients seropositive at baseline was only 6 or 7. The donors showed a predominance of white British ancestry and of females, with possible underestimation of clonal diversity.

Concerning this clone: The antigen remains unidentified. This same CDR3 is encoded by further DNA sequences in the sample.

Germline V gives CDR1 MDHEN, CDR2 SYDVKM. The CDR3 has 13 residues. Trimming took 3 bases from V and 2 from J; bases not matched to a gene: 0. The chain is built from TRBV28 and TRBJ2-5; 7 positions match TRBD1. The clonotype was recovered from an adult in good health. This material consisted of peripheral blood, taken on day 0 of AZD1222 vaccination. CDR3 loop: CASSLGQQETQYF. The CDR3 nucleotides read TGTGCCAGCAGTTTGGGACAGCAAGAGACCCAGTACTTC.